The 30 T cell receptor beta chains below were found in one sample sequenced in a study of T cells in tuberculosis. Generated by immunoSEQ multiplex PCR, the TCRdb table keeps only in-frame clones and is missing some. The table includes tens of thousands of clones, about 95% detected once. Regarding time point: new active TB diagnosis, blood taken before or within 7 days of starting treatment. The starting material was PBMCs, obtained at tuberculosis diagnosis. All receptors come from an adult with tuberculosis.

V and J are TRBV6-5 and TRBJ2-2; maybe TRBD2 (5 bases). Germline V CDR1 and CDR2: MNHEY, SVGAGI. V was cut by 6 bases and J by 7 bases, with 12 bases left in between. The CDR3 length is 13 residues. The CDR3 loop reads CASSRVAGGELFF. In nucleotides, the CDR3 is TGTGCCAGCAGCCGAGTGGCGGGCGGGGAGCTGTTTTTT.

The chain recombines TRBV7-3 with TRBJ2-1, with no clear D. The CDR3 length is 15 residues. Trimming cost V 2 bases and J 4 bases, with 12 bases left between them. Germline CDR1 and CDR2: SGHTA and FQGTGA. The CDR3 DNA follows: TGTGCCAGCAGCTTATACGGAGACCCATACAATGAGCAGTTCTTC. This gives the protein CASSLYGDPYNEQFF.

The chain recombines TRBV30 with TRBJ1-1, with a possible D match to TRBD1 (6 bases). Germline V gives CDR1 GTSNPN, CDR2 SVGIG (reference sequence). Trimming took 5 bases from V and 3 from J, leaving 16 bases between them. The CDR3 is made up of 14 amino acids. CDR3 amino acids: CAWGRGTSYTEAFF. The CDR3 DNA reads TGTGCCTGGGGGAGAGGGACATCCTACACTGAAGCTTTCTTT.

This clone appeared a single time. The V gene is TRBV27, the J gene TRBJ2-3; 11 bases line up with TRBD1. This CDR3 spans 16 amino acids. Germline CDR1 MNHEY, CDR2 SMNVEV (reference sequence). V was pared by 6 bases and J by 3 bases, with 8 bases of the junction left unmatched. Here the CDR3 DNA reads TGTGCCAGCAGGAATAGGACAGGGGGCAGGACAGATACGCAGTATTTT. Its protein product is CASRNRTGGRTDTQYF.

The rearrangement joins TRBV2 to TRBJ2-5; 7 bases map to TRBD1. The germline V gene encodes CDR1 SNHLY and CDR2 FYNNEI. Unmatched junction bases numbered 20, after V lost 6 bases and J lost 10 bases. This CDR3 region has 16 residues. This CDR3 is CASRRQGEGGGVIQYF. CDR3 in DNA: TGTGCCAGCAGGAGACAGGGTGAGGGTGGTGGGGTGATCCAGTACTTC.

The chain employs TRBV19 and TRBJ2-7; TRBD1 matches at 9 bases. The CDR3 runs 14 residues. Germline assignment: CDR1 LNHDA and CDR2 SQIVND (reference sequence). V trimming: 5 bases; J trimming: 4 bases; junction bases outside the gene matches: 6. The chain's CDR3 is CASSPRQGVYEQYF. In nucleotides, the CDR3 is TGTGCCAGTAGTCCAAGACAGGGGGTATACGAGCAGTACTTC.

CDR3 residues: CASSPDARVYEQYF. Here the CDR3 DNA reads TGTGCCAGCTCACCCGACGCCAGGGTCTACGAGCAGTACTTC. This chain uses TRBV18 with TRBJ2-7; D possibly corresponds to TRBD1 (5 bases). The CDR3 consists of 14 residues. CDR1 and CDR2 from the germline V gene are KGHSH and LQKENI. V lost 3 bases, J lost 3 bases, and 12 bases lay in between.

The gene calls are TRBV19 and TRBJ1-2; 7 bases line up with TRBD1. CDR1 is LNHDA and CDR2 is SQIVND in the germline V gene (reference sequence). Losses at the gene ends were 8 bases for V and 1 base for J; bases not matched to a gene: 13. This CDR3 region has 16 residues. Written as DNA, the CDR3 is TGTGCCAGTGGCCTGGGACAGACCAACTTTAACTATGGCTACACCTTC. This translates into CASGLGQTNFNYGYTF.

This clone is a singleton in its sample. The rearrangement uses TRBV6-5 and TRBJ2-7, with D perhaps TRBD2 (6 bases). Germline loops: CDR1 MNHEY, CDR2 SVGAGI. CDR3 length: 14 residues. V was trimmed by 0 bases and J by 2 bases, leaving 8 bases between them. CDR3 amino acids: CASSYSGLPYEQYF. Written as DNA, the CDR3 is TGTGCCAGCAGTTACTCGGGACTCCCCTACGAGCAGTACTTC.

This chain uses TRBV9 with TRBJ2-1; perhaps TRBD1 as D (6 bases). Germline loops: CDR1 SGDLS, CDR2 YYNGEE. This CDR3 is built from 17 residues. V gave up 4 bases and J gave up 0 bases, with 17 bases separating them. DNA for the CDR3: TGTGCCAGCAGCCCTCCCCAGGGGCTTGGCTCCTACAATGAGCAGTTCTTC. Translation: CASSPPQGLGSYNEQFF.

The V call is TRBV6-1, the J call TRBJ2-7; D may be TRBD1 (6 bases). The CDR3 is 14 residues long. Germline assignment: CDR1 MNHNS and CDR2 SASEGT. V was shortened by 1 base and J by 7 bases, with 14 bases between the two germline ends. The CDR3 region is CASSEGYRAEEQYF. The CDR3 DNA follows: TGTGCCAGCAGTGAAGGGTACAGGGCGGAGGAGCAGTACTTC.

The CDR3 reads CASSQGNTNNSPLHF. As DNA, the CDR3 is TGCGCCAGCAGCCAAGGTAACACGAATAATTCACCCCTCCACTTT. The genes are TRBV4-1 and TRBJ1-6; D gene uncertain. V was pared by 1 base and J by 5 bases, with 9 bases between. This CDR3 is built from 15 residues. Germline lookup yields CDR1 MGHRA and CDR2 YSYEKL.

This clone was counted a single time. CDR3 bases: TGTGCCAGCAGCTCGGCGAGGACCTACAATGAGCAGTTCTTC. This gives the protein CASSSARTYNEQFF. This chain links TRBV5-4 with TRBJ2-1; D gene uncertain. Germline CDR1 SGHNT, CDR2 YYREEE (reference sequence). Trimming shortened V by 3 bases and J by 2 bases, and 9 bases separated the two germline ends. This CDR3 region has 14 residues. The full variable domain, with the rest looked up from reference TRBV5-4 and TRBJ2-1, is ETGVTQSPTHLIKTRGQQVTLRCSSQSGHNTVSWYQQALGQGPQFIFQYYREEENGRGNFPPRFSGLQFPNYSSELNVNALELDDSALYLCASSSARTYNEQFFGPGTRLTVL.

This chain joins TRBV18 and TRBJ2-7; D gene unclear. Germline V gene lookup returns CDR1 KGHSH and CDR2 LQKENI. The CDR3 spans 15 residues. Trimming took 0 bases from V and 5 from J, leaving 14 bases between them. CDR3 coding DNA: TGTGCCAGCTCACCACCCTTGGCCAGGCTTAACGAGCAGTACTTC. Its protein is CASSPPLARLNEQYF.

This rearrangement joins TRBV7-3 to TRBJ2-3; D remains ambiguous. This CDR3 has 13 amino acids. The V gene lost 5 bases and the J gene lost 2 bases, with 8 bases spanning the gap. Germline lookup yields CDR1 SGHTA and CDR2 FQGTGA. The DNA for the CDR3 is TGTGCCAGCAGCCAAAATCCCACAGATACGCAGTATTTT. Translating it yields CASSQNPTDTQYF. The full variable domain, completed using reference TRBV7-3 and TRBJ2-3, is GAGVSQTPSNKVTEKGKYVELRCDPISGHTALYWYRQSLGQGPEFLIYFQGTGAADDSGLPNDRFFAVRPEGSVSTLKIQRTERGDSAVYLCASSQNPTDTQYFGPGTRLTVL.

This chain joins TRBV9 and TRBJ2-7, with 9 bases matching TRBD1. Looked up from germline, CDR1 is SGDLS and CDR2 is YYNGEE. V lost 0 bases, J lost 3 bases, and 7 bases stayed unmatched. This CDR3 is 16 amino acids long. The CDR3: CASSVGSSGQGYEQYF. CDR3 sequence (DNA): TGTGCCAGCAGCGTAGGTTCCTCGGGACAGGGCTACGAGCAGTACTTC. The whole variable domain, remainder taken from reference TRBV9 and TRBJ2-7, is DSGVTQTPKHLITATGQRVTLRCSPRSGDLSVYWYQQSLDQGLQFLIQYYNGEERAKGNILERFSAQQFPDLHSELNLSSLELGDSALYFCASSVGSSGQGYEQYFGPGTRLTVT.

The genes are TRBV25-1 and TRBJ2-1, with a weak D call TRBD1 (6 bases). This CDR3 is built from 16 residues. V lost 4 bases to trimming and J lost 4 bases, with 17 bases between them. The germline CDR1 and CDR2 sequences are MGHDK and SYGVNS. CDR3 sequence (DNA): TGTGCCAGCAGTGCTAAGGGACATTTACTTTACAATGAGCAGTTCTTC. It specifies CASSAKGHLLYNEQFF.

V usage is TRBV11-2 and J usage is TRBJ2-7; 16 bases align to TRBD2. CDR3 length: 19 residues. The germline gives CDR1 SGHAT, CDR2 FQNNGV. With V trimmed by 5 bases and J by 2 bases, 12 bases remained unmatched. In DNA form, the CDR3 reads TGTGCCAGCAGCCCCTATCCGGGACTAGCGGGAGGGGCCCCCTACGAGCAGTACTTC. Translation: CASSPYPGLAGGAPYEQYF.

The chain couples TRBV28 to TRBJ1-5; the D gene is possibly TRBD1 (5 bases). Germline CDR1 and CDR2: MDHEN and SYDVKM. V was trimmed by 4 bases and J by 2 bases, leaving 15 bases between them. The CDR3 spans 16 residues. The CDR3 DNA reads TGTGCCAGCAGTTCAGTAAGGGGTACGGGCAATCAGCCCCAGCATTTT. This sequence encodes CASSSVRGTGNQPQHF.

The J gene is TRBJ2-1, the V gene TRBV5-4, with TRBD1 matching 8 bases. There are 14 residues in the CDR3. The ends lost 2 bases at V and 9 bases at J; junction bases unmatched: 7. Germline V gives CDR1 SGHNT, CDR2 YYREEE (reference sequence). CDR3 protein: CASSFSRGQGEQFF. CDR3 nucleotides: TGTGCCAGCAGCTTTAGTCGAGGACAGGGTGAGCAGTTCTTC.

The chain is built from TRBV6-5 and TRBJ2-5; 7 nucleotides align to TRBD2. The V gene end was trimmed by 6 bases and the J gene end by 1 base; junction bases not matched to a gene: 2. Germline V CDR1 and CDR2: MNHEY, SVGAGI. This CDR3 contains 13 residues. The CDR3 DNA is TGTGCCAGCAGAGCGGGACTCCAAGAGACCCAGTACTTC. Protein product: CASRAGLQETQYF.

This rearrangement joins TRBV5-8 to TRBJ2-7; 7 nucleotides align to TRBD2. The CDR3 is made up of 14 amino acids. V lost 3 bases, J lost 1 base, and 4 bases stayed unmatched. Per germline, CDR1 SGHTS and CDR2 YDEGEE. This CDR3 reads CASSSGLPSYEQYF. Here the CDR3 DNA reads TGTGCCAGCAGCTCGGGACTACCTTCCTACGAGCAGTACTTC.

The chain carries TRBV2 and TRBJ2-1; 9 nucleotides match TRBD2. V shed 7 bases and J 4 bases; nucleotides not matched to a gene: 2. The CDR3 is 13 amino acids. From germline, CDR1 is SNHLY and CDR2 FYNNEI. CDR3 nucleotide sequence: TGTGCCAGCACTAGCGGGACTTACAATGAGCAGTTCTTC. Its protein product is CASTSGTYNEQFF.

This clone was observed a single time. This chain joins TRBV11-2 and TRBJ1-1; 8 bases match TRBD1. Germline V CDR1 and CDR2: SGHAT, FQNNGV. This CDR3 contains 17 residues. J lost 3 bases, V lost 0 bases, and 9 bases had no gene match. DNA for the CDR3: TGTGCCAGCAGCTTAGATCCTCGGACAGGGCTGGACACTGAAGCTTTCTTT. It codes for CASSLDPRTGLDTEAFF.

This chain uses TRBV6-5 with TRBJ2-1, with D possibly TRBD1 on 6 matching bases. V was clipped by 4 bases and J by 0 bases, with 7 bases between them. CDR1 and CDR2 from the germline V gene are MNHEY and SVGAGI. The CDR3 spans 14 residues. The CDR3 sequence is CASSFRGSYNEQFF. CDR3 in DNA: TGTGCCAGCAGTTTCAGGGGCTCCTACAATGAGCAGTTCTTC.

The V gene is TRBV7-9, the J gene TRBJ1-2, with 9 bases that match TRBD1. After removal of 1 base from V and 5 bases from J, the junction contained 5 bases not matched to a gene. Germline CDR1 is SEHNR and CDR2 is FQNEAQ (reference sequence). The CDR3 covers 15 residues. CDR3 residues: CASSLVRDRAYGYTF. DNA for the CDR3: TGTGCCAGCAGCTTAGTTCGGGACAGGGCTTATGGCTACACCTTC. The entire variable domain, with the rest obtained from reference TRBV7-9 and TRBJ1-2, is as follows: DTGVSQNPRHKITKRGQNVTFRCDPISEHNRLYWYRQTLGQGPEFLTYFQNEAQLEKSRLLSDRFSAERPKGSFSTLEIQRTEQGDSAMYLCASSLVRDRAYGYTFGSGTRLTVV.

J is TRBJ2-1 and V is TRBV18; 8 positions agree with TRBD2. This CDR3 comprises 15 residues. Germline CDR1 is KGHSH and CDR2 is LQKENI. Trimming cost V 6 bases and J 2 bases; bases outside gene matches: 6. Here the CDR3 DNA reads TGTGCCAGCTCGTATCTAGCGGGTGCCTACAATGAGCAGTTCTTC. As protein: CASSYLAGAYNEQFF.

CDR3 region: CASSQVVPGGTGELFF. CDR3 nucleotides: TGTGCCAGCAGCCAGGTGGTGCCGGGGGGCACCGGGGAGCTGTTTTTT. The chain carries TRBV14 and TRBJ2-2; 7 bases are shared with TRBD2. The CDR3 spans 16 residues. The V and J ends lost 3 bases and 4 bases, in that order; junction bases with no gene match: 8. Per the germline V gene, CDR1 is SGHDN and CDR2 is FVKESK.

The V and J genes are TRBV27 and TRBJ2-6, with D possibly matching TRBD2 (5 bases). Trimming cost V 4 bases and J 9 bases, with 13 bases left between them. Germline lookup yields CDR1 MNHEY and CDR2 SMNVEV (reference sequence). CDR3 length equals 14 residues. The CDR3 nucleotides are TGTGCCAGCAGTTCCAGACTTGGGAGCAACGTCCTGACTTTC. It specifies CASSSRLGSNVLTF.

The CDR3 DNA reads TGTGCCAGCAGTTTACCCCGGGTGAGCGAAGAGACCCAGTACTTC. Its protein is CASSLPRVSEETQYF. This chain uses TRBV28 with TRBJ2-5; D gene ambiguous. The CDR3 covers 15 residues. Trimming left V 2 bases short and J 3 bases short, with 13 bases between. Germline V gene sequence: CDR1 MDHEN, CDR2 SYDVKM.